Sequencing of this TCR beta chain was carried out in a study of blood T cell repertoires in COVID-19. Across the whole study: Italy, Spain and the United States were the sources of the convalescent and acute COVID-19 samples. T cells, B-cell-depleted T cells, or PBMCs supplied cDNA or gDNA.

Study processing details: Amplification of reference gene primers was used by the study to estimate nucleated cell counts. TCRdb keeps only in-frame clones here, not all; method: immunoSEQ multiplex PCR. V, J and clone size derive from that table, while D and trimming were established from the DNA sequence. The sample has roughly 39,000 clones, about nine tenths seen once. This clone was recorded once. V was cut by 6 bases and J by 7 bases, with 18 bases left in between. The CDR3 sequence is 14 residues long. Germline CDR1 is SGHTA and CDR2 is FQGNSA. This chain connects TRBV7-2 to TRBJ1-1; maybe TRBD1 (6 bases). The TCR originated in a man between 50 and 59 years old with active or convalescent COVID-19. Sequenced sample: peripheral blood. CDR3 coding DNA: TGTGCCAGCAGTTTCCGCGTACAGGGTGATGAAGCTTTCTTT. It translates to CASSFRVQGDEAFF.